This TCR beta chain appears in the sequencing data of a study of beta chain features in type 1 diabetes. General study points: For cells with high TCR expression, cDNA sequencing could yield over-representation. Within each of all four CD4+ subsets, Type 1 diabetes patients had TCRB CDR3s that were moderately but significantly shorter.

There are 14 residues in the CDR3. The germline V gene encodes CDR1 MDHEN and CDR2 SYDVKM. With 8 bases removed from V and 2 bases from J, the gap between germline ends came to 15 bases. This clone was detected a few times. Antigen specificity is unknown. Other DNA sequences in this sample translate to the same CDR3. Post-sort purity exceeded 95% for all sorted populations. The authors reverse transcribed all of the isolated RNA, so sequencing captured expressed TCRB transcripts. Measured with immunoSEQ multiplex PCR; TCRdb has only the in-frame clones, and not every one. The table records roughly 150,000 clones, approximately 10% of them present only once.

This chain uses TRBV28 with TRBJ2-5; TRBD2 might be the D (7 bases). The TCR originated in a man aged 25 to 40 with type 1 diabetes. The sample taken for sequencing was central memory CD4+ T cells from blood. Here the CDR3 reads CASLLAGAQETQYF. CDR3 coding DNA: TGTGCCAGCCTCTTGGCGGGGGCTCAAGAGACCCAGTACTTC. Combining the CDR3 with reference TRBV28 and TRBJ2-5 gives the whole variable domain DVKVTQSSRYLVKRTGEKVFLECVQDMDHENMFWYRQDPGLGLRLIYFSYDVKMKEKGDIPEGYSVSREKKERFSLILESASTNQTSMYLCASLLAGAQETQYFGPGTRLLVL.